What follows is one T cell receptor (beta chain) and its context. This sample was taken from a study of OX40 agonist ivuxolimab in advanced cancers. Clones were sequenced by immunoSEQ multiplex PCR, and TCRdb holds only the in-frame ones, with some missing. The table includes about 79,000 clones, about 91% detected once. The material was CD4+ or CD8+ T cells sorted from blood, obtained in a trial of the OX40 agonist ivuxolimab. The clonotype originates from an adult with an advanced solid tumor such as melanoma, head and neck, liver or kidney cancer.

CDR3 loop: CAISDLPGETQYF. CDR3 nucleotides: TGTGCCATCAGTGACCTCCCCGGGGAGACCCAGTACTTC. The chain is built from TRBV10-3 and TRBJ2-5; D is uncertain. Trimming took off 3 bases at V and 5 bases at J, with 10 bases between the two ends. Germline CDR1 is ENHRY and CDR2 is SYGVKD. This CDR3 is built from 13 residues.